The T cell receptor beta chain under discussion was sequenced for a study of T cell repertoires in ileal Crohn's disease. About the study: At surgery, around 40% of patients smoked, with median disease duration roughly 8.3 years. About half of patients got postoperative therapy: approximately twelve thiopurines, roughly 19 anti-TNF. The MI sample came from the proximal margin of the surgical specimen.

Noted time point: proximal margin of the surgical specimen (macroscopically non-inflamed). This table comes from immunoSEQ multiplex PCR, and its TCRdb copy is limited to in-frame clones, with some not included. The sample lists thousands of clones, 72% occurring once. Specimen: ileal tissue. The receptor's source is an adult with Crohn's disease.

For the CDR3, the DNA is TGTGCCAGCAGCTTAGGTCTGGGCACCTCGGCCAACGTCCTGACTTTC. Amino acid sequence: CASSLGLGTSANVLTF. The rearrangement links TRBV7-2 to TRBJ2-6; no definite D call. Germline lookup yields CDR1 SGHTA and CDR2 FQGNSA. This CDR3 is 16 amino acids long. V was shortened by 1 base and J by 6 bases, with 13 bases between the two germline ends.